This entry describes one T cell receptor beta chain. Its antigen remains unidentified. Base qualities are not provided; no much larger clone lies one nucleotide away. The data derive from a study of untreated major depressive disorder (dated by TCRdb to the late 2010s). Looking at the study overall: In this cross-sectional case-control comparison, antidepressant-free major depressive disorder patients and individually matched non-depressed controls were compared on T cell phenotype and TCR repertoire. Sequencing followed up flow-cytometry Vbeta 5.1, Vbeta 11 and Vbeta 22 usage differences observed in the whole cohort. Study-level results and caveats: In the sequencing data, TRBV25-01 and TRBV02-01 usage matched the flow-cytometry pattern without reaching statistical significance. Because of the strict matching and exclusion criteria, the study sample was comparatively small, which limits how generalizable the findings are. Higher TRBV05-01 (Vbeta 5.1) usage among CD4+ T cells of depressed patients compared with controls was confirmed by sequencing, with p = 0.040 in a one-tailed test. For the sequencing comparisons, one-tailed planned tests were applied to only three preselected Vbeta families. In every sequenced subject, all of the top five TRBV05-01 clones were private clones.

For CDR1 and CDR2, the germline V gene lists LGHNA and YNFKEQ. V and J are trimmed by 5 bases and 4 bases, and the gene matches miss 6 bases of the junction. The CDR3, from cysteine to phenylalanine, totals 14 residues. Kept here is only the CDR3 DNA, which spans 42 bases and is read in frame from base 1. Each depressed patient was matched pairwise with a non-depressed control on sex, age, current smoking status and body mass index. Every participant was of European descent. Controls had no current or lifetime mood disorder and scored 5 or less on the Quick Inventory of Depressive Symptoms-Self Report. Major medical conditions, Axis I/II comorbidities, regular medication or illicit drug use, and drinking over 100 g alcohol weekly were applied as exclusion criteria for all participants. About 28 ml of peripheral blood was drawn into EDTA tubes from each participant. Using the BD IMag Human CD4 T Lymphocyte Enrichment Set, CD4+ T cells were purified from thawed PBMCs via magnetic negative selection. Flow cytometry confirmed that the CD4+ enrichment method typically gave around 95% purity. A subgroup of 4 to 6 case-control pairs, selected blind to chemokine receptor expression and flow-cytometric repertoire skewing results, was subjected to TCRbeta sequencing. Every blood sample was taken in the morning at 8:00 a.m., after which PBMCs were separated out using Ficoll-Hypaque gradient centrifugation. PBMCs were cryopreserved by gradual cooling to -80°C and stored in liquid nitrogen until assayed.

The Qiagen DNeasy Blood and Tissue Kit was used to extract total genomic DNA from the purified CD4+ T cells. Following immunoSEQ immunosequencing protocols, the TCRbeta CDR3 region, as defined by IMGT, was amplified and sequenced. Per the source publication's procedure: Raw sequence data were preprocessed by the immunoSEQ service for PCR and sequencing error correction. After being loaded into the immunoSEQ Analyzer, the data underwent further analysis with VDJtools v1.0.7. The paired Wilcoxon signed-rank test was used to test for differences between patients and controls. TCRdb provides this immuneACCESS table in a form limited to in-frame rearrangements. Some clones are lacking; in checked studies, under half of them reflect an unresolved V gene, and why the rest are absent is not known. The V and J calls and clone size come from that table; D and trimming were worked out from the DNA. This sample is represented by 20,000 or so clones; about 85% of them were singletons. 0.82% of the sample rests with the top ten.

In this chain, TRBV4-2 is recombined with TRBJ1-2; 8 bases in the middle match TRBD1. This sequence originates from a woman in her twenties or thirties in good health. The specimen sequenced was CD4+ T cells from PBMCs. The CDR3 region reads CASSKDRESYGYTF. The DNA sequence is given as TGTGCCAGCAGCAAGGACAGGGAAAGCTATGGCTACACCTTC.